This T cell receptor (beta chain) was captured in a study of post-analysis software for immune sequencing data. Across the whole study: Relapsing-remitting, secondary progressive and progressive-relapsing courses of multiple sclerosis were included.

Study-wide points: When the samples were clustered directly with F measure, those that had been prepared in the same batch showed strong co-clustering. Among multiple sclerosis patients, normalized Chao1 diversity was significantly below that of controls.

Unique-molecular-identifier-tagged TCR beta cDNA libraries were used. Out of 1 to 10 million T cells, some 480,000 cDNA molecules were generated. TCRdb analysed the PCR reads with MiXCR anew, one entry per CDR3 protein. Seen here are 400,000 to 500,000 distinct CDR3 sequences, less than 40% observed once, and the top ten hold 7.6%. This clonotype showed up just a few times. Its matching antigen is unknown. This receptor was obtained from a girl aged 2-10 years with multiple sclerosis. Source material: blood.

DNA for the CDR3: TGCGCCAGCAGCCCCCGGCCTCCGAATCAGCCCCAGCATTTT. Amino acid sequence: CASSPRPPNQPQHF. This rearrangement joins TRBV5-1 to TRBJ1-5; no reliable D call. The CDR3 contains 14 residues. From germline, CDR1 is SGHRS and CDR2 YFSETQ. Trimming took 4 bases from V and 4 from J, leaving 12 bases between them.